This entry is about one T cell receptor beta chain. In its sample, this clonotype was seen once. The antigen it recognizes is unknown. It has no much larger one-base neighbor in the sample; base qualities were not kept. A lone read is weak support. The data were obtained in a study of CD8 T cells in ankylosing spondylitis (TCRdb year 2017). In terms of the full investigation: The study profiled T cell receptor beta repertoires in healthy donors and ankylosing spondylitis patients to find disease-linked TCR variants. In total, the full study cohort was made up of about 110 healthy donors and approximately 27 ankylosing spondylitis patients. Peripheral blood was sampled, and synovial fluid was additionally collected from ankylosing spondylitis patients.

Looking up the germline V gene yields CDR1 SGHTA and CDR2 FQGNSA. Trimmed from V: 0 bases; trimmed from J: 5 bases; junction bases lacking a gene match: 3. Reading from cysteine to phenylalanine, the CDR3 counts 15 amino acids. The DNA shown is the 45-base CDR3, in frame from base 1. Synovial fluid samples and blood samples obtained from the same ankylosing spondylitis patients were matched. The sequencer listed for this sample is Illumina HiSeq 2500. Quantitative 5'-RACE with molecular barcodes was the method used to prepare the TCR beta libraries. Regarding the original processing steps: A new computational method based on a probabilistic model of VDJ rearrangement was used to identify disease-linked TCR variants. In TCRdb, the public reads were trimmed at Q25 with fastp and aligned with MiXCR, with productive beta chains retained. CDR3 protein duplicates are merged, each entry listing the most common genes and DNA. TCRdb, not the authors, supplied the V and J calls. This sample lists around 150,000 distinct CDR3 sequences; 30% to 40% were detected once. The top ten clones comprise 6% of the sample.

Beyond this particular receptor, the publication reports: Some of the motif variants had been reported before in the synovial fluid and blood of reactive arthritis patients, a finding that suggests common disease-initiation mechanisms. Blood from ankylosing spondylitis patients appeared to be characterized by a TCR beta motif made up of 8 or 9 highly homologous amino acid variants. The disease-linked clones had a CD8+ phenotype and were found at relatively low frequencies in peripheral blood. Significant enrichment of the disease-linked clones was reported in matched synovial fluid samples from ankylosing spondylitis patients.

What was sequenced was synovial fluid, either unsorted or a sorted T cell fraction (not recorded which). The rearranged chain carries TRBV7-2 and TRBJ2-2; 7 junctional bases match TRBD2. The sequence was collected from a male donor with ankylosing spondylitis. The sequenced DNA: TGTGCCAGCAGCTTAGCTAGCGGGTGGACCGGGGAGCTGTTTTTT. It is translated as CASSLASGWTGELFF. The entire variable domain, with the stretches around the CDR3 drawn from the reference TRBV7-2 and TRBJ2-2 proteins, is GAGVSQSPSNKVTEKGKDVELRCDPISGHTALYWYRQSLGQGLEFLIYFQGNSAPDKSGLPSDRFSAERTGGSVSTLTIQRTQQEDSAVYLCASSLASGWTGELFFGEGSRLTVL.